The 19 T cell receptor beta chains in this list originate from one sample, sequenced in a study of T cells in Graves' hyperthyroidism and ophthalmopathy. Regions amplified from RNA transcripts were the TCR beta CDR3 regions. TCR CDR3 underwent first-round RT-PCR with the HTBI primer set. MiXCR, run by TCRdb on the multiplex PCR reads, gives a single entry per CDR3 protein. Among 250,000 to 300,000 distinct CDR3 sequences listed, about 14% were seen once. The specimen sequenced was blood. Source of these receptors: a woman aged 30 to 39 with Graves' hyperthyroidism that later progressed to Graves' ophthalmopathy.

This clonotype was recorded at least ten times. The chain has TRBV20-1 and TRBJ2-5, with 7 bases identical to TRBD1. Germline V CDR1 and CDR2: DFQATT, SNEGSKA (reference sequence). With V trimmed by 0 bases and J by 4 bases, 17 bases remained unmatched. This CDR3 is 18 amino acids long. CDR3 nucleotides: TGCAGTGCTAGAGATCCTTTACACCAGGGGGAAGTGATAGAGACCCAGTACTTC. Translating gives CSARDPLHQGEVIETQYF.

This clonotype was detected ten times or more. The chain combines TRBV28 with TRBJ2-3; D gene uncertain. Trimming removed 3 bases at V and 2 bases at J, with 15 bases between. The CDR3 totals 16 residues. Germline V CDR1 and CDR2: MDHEN, SYDVKM. The CDR3 is CASSFSYLTDTDTQYF. In nucleotides, the CDR3 is TGTGCCAGCAGTTTTAGTTATTTGACTGACACAGATACGCAGTATTTT.

This clonotype was recorded many times. The rearrangement joins TRBV24-1 to TRBJ2-3; no firm D call. Per germline, CDR1 KGHDR and CDR2 SFDVKD. Trimming cost V 5 bases and J 0 bases, with 11 bases left between them. The CDR3 length is 15 residues. CDR3 nucleotides: TGTGCCACCAGTGTGGGCGGATTAAGCACAGATACGCAGTATTTT. Translating it yields CATSVGGLSTDTQYF.

This clonotype occurred a few times. The chain recombines TRBV28 with TRBJ2-4; 9 bases line up with TRBD1. J was trimmed by 6 bases and V by 3 bases; bases with no gene match: 3. This CDR3 contains 14 residues. Germline CDR1 reads MDHEN; CDR2 reads SYDVKM. The CDR3 nucleotides are TGTGCCAGCAGTTTGGCGGGACAGGGAAACATTCAGTACTTC. Translation gives CASSLAGQGNIQYF.

The chain recombines TRBV24-1 with TRBJ2-1, with a tentative D call TRBD1 (5 bases). From germline, CDR1 is KGHDR and CDR2 SFDVKD. V shed 5 bases and J shed 6 bases, with 19 bases lying between them. The CDR3 totals 16 residues. CDR3 DNA sequence: TGTGCCACCAGTGTTCCCTCCGGACATAAGATCAATGAGCAGTTCTTC. Amino acids: CATSVPSGHKINEQFF.

This clonotype was seen only a few times. The gene calls are TRBV19 and TRBJ1-4; 7 bases agree with TRBD1. This CDR3 is built from 13 residues. V lost 11 bases and J lost 10; bases outside the gene matches: 13. Germline CDR1 and CDR2: LNHDA and SQIVND (reference sequence). CDR3 coding DNA: TGTGCCCGAAACCCCCGGGACAGTCGAAAACTGTTTTTT. Translated, it gives CARNPRDSRKLFF.

This clonotype was counted many times. A read error may produce the germline difference seen at one junction end. This chain connects TRBV2 to TRBJ2-2; D gene ambiguous. Germline CDR1 and CDR2: SNHLY and FYNNEI. The CDR3 runs 14 residues. This CDR3 is CASSEGERTGELFF. The CDR3 DNA reads as TGTGCCAGCAGCGAAGGAGAACGTACCGGGGAGCTGTTTTTT.

This clonotype appeared many times. The V gene is TRBV5-4, the J gene TRBJ2-5, with D possibly being TRBD2 (5 bases). CDR3 length: 13 residues. The germline V and J ends were trimmed by 4 bases and 0 bases, with 7 bases remaining between them. The V gene's germline CDR1 is SGHNT and CDR2 YYREEE (reference sequence). The DNA of the CDR3 is TGTGCCAGCAGCGTGGGAGACCAAGAGACCCAGTACTTC. Amino acids: CASSVGDQETQYF.

This clonotype was picked up many times. The chain recombines TRBV24-1 with TRBJ2-1, with D unclear. V gave up 5 bases and J gave up 4 bases, with 8 bases separating them. The CDR3 has 13 amino acids. Germline V gene data show CDR1 as KGHDR and CDR2 as SFDVKD. CDR3 nucleotides: TGTGCCACCAGTGTATCTCGGTACAATGAGCAGTTCTTC. Translating gives CATSVSRYNEQFF.

This clonotype has just a few counts. This chain uses TRBV7-9 with TRBJ2-5; 7 nucleotides line up with TRBD1. After removal of 1 base from V and 2 bases from J, the junction contained 7 bases not matched to a gene. Germline-derived CDR1 and CDR2 are SEHNR and FQNEAQ (reference sequence). The CDR3 length is 16 residues. The CDR3 reads CASSLEQGFGQETQYF. The CDR3 nucleotides are TGTGCCAGCAGCTTAGAACAGGGGTTTGGTCAAGAGACCCAGTACTTC.

This chain joins TRBV7-2 and TRBJ2-5, with D perhaps TRBD1 or TRBD2 (5 bases each). CDR1 and CDR2 from the germline V gene are SGHTA and FQGNSA. Trimming took 1 base from V and 5 from J, leaving 11 bases between them. The CDR3 has 14 amino acids. Here the CDR3 reads CASSLGSGSETQYF. CDR3 DNA sequence: TGTGCCAGCAGCTTAGGGTCAGGGAGCGAGACCCAGTACTTC.

This clonotype was detected many times. This chain connects TRBV7-3 to TRBJ2-1, with 9 bases aligning to TRBD2. Per germline, CDR1 SGHTA and CDR2 FQGTGA. V was clipped by 6 bases and J by 7 bases; unmatched bases: 19. This CDR3 spans 18 amino acids. The CDR3 DNA follows: TGTGCCAGCAGTCTCGTTCCTCTGACCGGGACTAGCAATAATGAGCAGTTCTTC. Translation: CASSLVPLTGTSNNEQFF.

This clonotype has more than one count but fewer than ten. The chain joins TRBV4-2 to TRBJ2-1; 9 positions agree with TRBD1. This CDR3 comprises 16 residues. Germline loops: CDR1 LGHNA, CDR2 YNFKEQ. J gave up 3 bases and V 1 base, and 4 bases lay outside the gene matches. The DNA of the CDR3 is TGTGCCAGCAGCCAAGTTGACAGGGGGGACTACAATGAGCAGTTCTTC. Its translation is CASSQVDRGDYNEQFF.

This clonotype showed up just a few times. V and J are TRBV19 and TRBJ2-7; no clear D gene. Trimming removed 10 bases at V and 2 bases at J, with 15 bases between. This CDR3 contains 13 residues. Germline V gene data show CDR1 as LNHDA and CDR2 as SQIVND (reference sequence). The CDR3 is CATQETYTYEQYF. The CDR3 nucleotides read TGTGCCACACAAGAAACCTATACCTACGAGCAGTACTTC.

The V call is TRBV6-2 or TRBV6-3, the J call TRBJ2-2; D unresolved. The CDR3 loop spans 11 amino acids. Germline CDR1 reads MNHEY; CDR2 reads SVGEGT. V was clipped by 7 bases and J by 8 bases, with 8 bases between them. CDR3 in DNA: TGTGCCAGCACCAGGTTGGGGGAGCTGTTTTTT. This codes for CASTRLGELFF.

A note on this clonotype: The junction departs from the called germline gene at one end, perhaps through a read error. The gene calls are TRBV11-2 and TRBJ2-1, with TRBD2 identical over 12 bases. Germline CDR1 and CDR2: SGHAT and FQNNGV. The CDR3 totals 16 residues. CDR3 protein: CASSSWTSGIYSEQFF. Written as DNA, the CDR3 is TGTGCCAGCAGCTCTTGGACTAGCGGGATTTACAGTGAGCAGTTCTTC.

Many counts were recorded for this clonotype. The rearrangement links TRBV10-3 to TRBJ2-6; D is uncertain. Looked up from germline, CDR1 is ENHRY and CDR2 is SYGVKD. The CDR3 has 15 amino acids. Trimming pared 6 bases from V and 0 bases from J, leaving 9 bases between. The DNA for the CDR3 is TGTGCCATCAGAGGCGGAGACTCTGGGGCCAACGTCCTGACTTTC. It is translated as CAIRGGDSGANVLTF.

This clonotype has a count of ten or more. The gene calls are TRBV6-1 and TRBJ1-4; D gene unclear. Germline lookup yields CDR1 MNHNS and CDR2 SASEGT. Trimming took 2 bases from V and 4 from J, leaving 8 bases between them. CDR3 length: 14 residues. The CDR3 bases are TGTGCCAGCAGTGAAAGGCAGCGTAATGAAAAACTGTTTTTT. Amino acids: CASSERQRNEKLFF.

This clonotype appeared many times. The chain combines TRBV3-1 with TRBJ1-2; possible D gene TRBD1, 5 bases. This CDR3 contains 19 residues. V lost 0 bases and J lost 1, with 21 bases in between. Germline V CDR1 and CDR2: LGHDT, YNNKEL (reference sequence). In DNA form, the CDR3 reads TGTGCCAGCAGCCAAGATTGGGAGGACAAAGAAGATTTTAACTATGGCTACACCTTC. This encodes CASSQDWEDKEDFNYGYTF.